The following is a T cell receptor (beta chain) sequence with its context. The data were obtained in a study of shared T cell receptors in the human thymus. TCRdb's table, derived via immunoSEQ multiplex PCR, lists solely in-frame clones and lacks some. The sample yields 700,000 to 750,000 clones, roughly 85% seen once. V lost 4 bases and J 6 bases, leaving 18 bases between the germline ends. Germline V gene data show CDR1 as SGHRS and CDR2 as YFSETQ. The CDR3 is made up of 15 amino acids. The same sample was also studied in work on human thymus T cells. According to that study: Infants served as donors; they were healthy and Finnish and were having corrective surgery for congenital heart defects. Biased V and J segment usage appeared in thymus and peripheral blood.

What was sequenced was thymocytes. This clonotype originated in a girl under two years old with a congenital heart defect. The rearrangement uses TRBV5-1 and TRBJ2-3; tentatively, D is TRBD2 (6 bases). CDR3 sequence reads: CASSPAAREADTQYF. The CDR3 region has the DNA TGCGCCAGCAGCCCCGCGGCCAGGGAGGCCGATACGCAGTATTTT.